This T cell receptor (beta chain) appears in the sequencing data of a study of CD8 T cells in ankylosing spondylitis. This clonotype was seen more than once but under ten times. Scientists made TCR beta libraries using quantitative 5'-RACE with molecular barcodes. TCRdb itself ran the 5' RACE reads through MiXCR, one entry per CDR3 protein. The table has 150,000 to 200,000 distinct CDR3 sequences, about a third seen once. The CDR3 spans 18 residues. V gave up 8 bases and J gave up 4 bases, with 28 bases separating them. The clonotype originates from a male donor with ankylosing spondylitis. Source material: synovial fluid, either unsorted or a sorted T cell fraction (not recorded which). V is TRBV12-3 or TRBV12-4 and J is TRBJ2-3, with D tentatively TRBD1 (6 bases). The CDR3 coding sequence is TGTGCCAGCGGAACTTCCGGGGTACTAGGGGCAGGGGCAGATACGCAGTATTTT. This sequence encodes CASGTSGVLGAGADTQYF.